This T cell receptor beta chain came from a study of lymphopenia after photon versus proton radiotherapy. General study points: Photon-treated patients lost naive T cells and TCR diversity; proton-treated stayed stable. Better survival with proton therapy was suggested as possible, not demonstrated.

The method was immunoSEQ multiplex PCR; TCRdb's version includes in-frame clones alone and lacks a portion of them. This sample has around 22,000 clones, with around four fifths found just once. The CDR3 has 15 amino acids. Germline V gene lookup returns CDR1 SSHAT and CDR2 FNYEAQ (reference sequence). Regarding this clone: Its antigen is still unknown. The junction and the germline gene differ at one end; a read error may be behind it.

The specimen comprised peripheral blood, sampled from a patient treated with photon-based radiotherapy. The receptor's source is a man in his forties or fifties with gastric cancer. The chain is built from TRBV7-7 and TRBJ2-5, with D uncertain. This chain's CDR3 is CASSTRVGSGETQYF. In DNA form, the CDR3 reads TGTGCTAGCAGCACAAGGGTTGGAAGTGGAGAGACCCAGTACTTC.